The T cell receptor (beta chain) under discussion was sequenced for a study of T cells after yellow fever vaccination. The study's findings and limits: CD4 and CD8 compartments shared a small share of clonotypes, likely from convergent recombination.

The sample holds many counts of this clonotype. Its antigen is undetermined. 5'RACE template switching generated TCR cDNA, adding a universal primer site and UMIs. TCRdb itself ran the 5' RACE reads through MiXCR, one entry per CDR3 protein. Altogether 300,000 to 350,000 distinct CDR3 sequences are present, 8% to 9.5% being singletons, with the ten largest covering approximately 15%. The sequencing here drew on PBMCs, taken roughly 46 days after the first yellow fever vaccination. The TCR was taken from a man in his late teens or twenties who received the YFV17D yellow fever vaccine.

The CDR3 reads CASRRRGVNEQFF. CDR3 in DNA: TGTGCCAGCCGACGGCGGGGGGTAAATGAGCAGTTCTTC. The rearrangement joins TRBV7-8 to TRBJ2-1, with 8 positions matching TRBD2. The length of the CDR3 is 13 residues. Germline CDR1 SGHVS, CDR2 FQNEAQ. V was clipped by 8 bases and J by 7 bases; unmatched bases: 7.